This passage covers 8 T cell receptor beta chains from one sample sequenced in a study of early T cells in non-severe SARS-CoV-2 infection. A single record per CDR3 protein comes from TCRdb applying MiXCR to the 5' RACE reads. Counted here are roughly 56,000 distinct CDR3 sequences, about 14% occurring once; the ten biggest clones make up roughly 4%. Sequencing was performed on whole blood, taken at baseline. These receptors came from an adult who was a healthcare worker with PCR-confirmed SARS-CoV-2 infection or an uninfected control (not recorded which).

V usage is TRBV4-1 and J usage is TRBJ2-7; D is uncertain. The CDR3 has 15 residues. Trimming removed 0 bases from V and 2 bases from J, with 11 bases in between. CDR1 and CDR2 from the germline V gene are MGHRA and YSYEKL. In DNA form, the CDR3 reads TGCGCCAGCAGCCAAGATCTCGCACCTACCTACGAGCAGTACTTC. Protein sequence: CASSQDLAPTYEQYF.

The J gene is TRBJ2-6, the V gene TRBV4-1, with D unresolved. Trimming took off 0 bases at V and 1 base at J, with 4 bases between the two ends. The CDR3 totals 15 residues. Germline V CDR1 and CDR2: MGHRA, YSYEKL. The CDR3 DNA sequence: TGCGCCAGCAGCCAAGAGGGATCTGGGGCCAACGTCCTGACTTTC. This translates into CASSQEGSGANVLTF.

V is TRBV2 and J is TRBJ1-2; D is perhaps TRBD1 (5 bases). The CDR3 is 12 residues long. The germline CDR1 and CDR2 sequences are SNHLY and FYNNEI. Trimming took 6 bases from V and 8 from J, leaving 13 bases between them. The CDR3 here is CASRPQQDGYTF. The CDR3 DNA is TGTGCCAGCAGGCCGCAACAGGACGGCTACACCTTC.

In its sample, this clonotype was seen a few times. This chain uses TRBV13 with TRBJ1-6; D unclear. Germline V gene sequence: CDR1 PRHDT, CDR2 FYEKMQ (reference sequence). The CDR3 is 12 amino acids. V was trimmed by 6 bases and J by 9 bases, leaving 9 bases between them. DNA for the CDR3: TGTGCCAGCAGATCTATGCTTTCACCCCTCCACTTT. Translated: CASRSMLSPLHF. The full variable domain, with the rest looked up from reference TRBV13 and TRBJ1-6, is AAGVIQSPRHLIKEKRETATLKCYPIPRHDTVYWYQQGPGQDPQFLISFYEKMQSDKGSIPDRFSAQQFSDYHSELNMSSLELGDSALYFCASRSMLSPLHFGNGTRLTVT.

The V gene is TRBV4-1, the J gene TRBJ2-1; D is uncertain. V lost 5 bases to trimming and J lost 12 bases, with 14 bases between them. Germline V gives CDR1 MGHRA, CDR2 YSYEKL. This CDR3 is 12 amino acids long. CDR3 region: CASSLPAIGQFF. The CDR3 DNA follows: TGCGCCAGCAGCTTACCGGCCATCGGGCAGTTCTTC.

J is TRBJ1-6 and V is TRBV5-1; TRBD1 is a possible D gene (6 bases). CDR3 length: 14 amino acids. Germline V gene sequence: CDR1 SGHRS, CDR2 YFSETQ. V lost 2 bases to trimming and J lost 7 bases, with 10 bases between them. The CDR3 loop reads CASSLRDKNSPLHF. In DNA form, the CDR3 reads TGCGCCAGCAGCTTAAGGGACAAGAATTCACCCCTCCACTTT.

The sample holds many counts of this clonotype. The rearrangement links TRBV6-1 to TRBJ2-3; 12 bases match TRBD2. Germline trimming cut 2 bases from V and 4 bases from J; bases unmatched to any gene: 1. CDR1 is MNHNS, CDR2 SASEGT, per germline. The CDR3 is 15 amino acids. CDR3 nucleotides: TGTGCCAGCAGTGAACTAGCGGGGGGGCCAGATACGCAGTATTTT. Its protein is CASSELAGGPDTQYF.

This clonotype was seen many times. The gene calls are TRBV9 and TRBJ2-1; 8 bases are a match to TRBD2. Looked up from germline, CDR1 is SGDLS and CDR2 is YYNGEE. The CDR3 has 15 amino acids. V lost 4 bases to trimming and J lost 10 bases; unmatched junction nucleotides: 13. DNA of the CDR3: TGTGCCAGCAGCCCTTCCCCGGGGGGGCGGCAGGAGCAGTTCTTC. As protein: CASSPSPGGRQEQFF.